The 22 T cell receptor beta chains presented below share a single source sample, sequenced in a study of beta chain features in type 1 diabetes. All of the isolated RNA was reverse transcribed, so expressed TCRB transcripts were sequenced. Measured with immunoSEQ multiplex PCR; TCRdb has only the in-frame clones, and not every one. This table holds 850,000 to 900,000 clones, roughly 17% found once. The material sequenced was naive CD4+ T cells from blood. The receptors here all came from a young woman in good health.

This rearrangement joins TRBV5-4 to TRBJ1-2, with TRBD1 matching over 9 bases. The CDR3 has 16 residues. J gave up 4 bases and V 0 bases, and 7 bases lay outside the gene matches. In germline, CDR1 is SGHNT, CDR2 YYREEE (reference sequence). CDR3 protein: CASSLAYGTGPYGYTF. The CDR3 DNA reads TGTGCCAGCAGCTTGGCCTACGGGACAGGGCCCTATGGCTACACCTTC.

This chain joins TRBV13 and TRBJ2-7; TRBD2 agrees at 11 bases. The CDR3 covers 17 residues. The germline gives CDR1 PRHDT, CDR2 FYEKMQ (reference sequence). The junction had 6 bases not matched to a gene; V was cut back by 0 bases and J by 2 bases. Here the CDR3 DNA reads TGTGCCAGCAGCTTAGGTCTAGCGGGAGGTTTAACCTACGAGCAGTACTTC. Its protein product is CASSLGLAGGLTYEQYF. The whole variable domain, filled in from reference TRBV13 and TRBJ2-7, reads AAGVIQSPRHLIKEKRETATLKCYPIPRHDTVYWYQQGPGQDPQFLISFYEKMQSDKGSIPDRFSAQQFSDYHSELNMSSLELGDSALYFCASSLGLAGGLTYEQYFGPGTRLTVT.

V is TRBV6-5 and J is TRBJ2-1; D unresolved. This CDR3 is built from 15 residues. Trimming cost V 6 bases and J 1 base, with 13 bases left between them. Germline CDR1 reads MNHEY; CDR2 reads SVGAGI. CDR3 coding DNA: TGTGCCAGCAGAAGACTGTCGGCTTCCTACAATGAGCAGTTCTTC. It is translated as CASRRLSASYNEQFF.

The chain couples TRBV28 to TRBJ2-7; D is tentatively TRBD1 or TRBD2 (5 bases each). From germline, CDR1 is MDHEN and CDR2 SYDVKM. V lost 6 bases and J lost 0, with 18 bases in between. This CDR3 is built from 16 residues. The CDR3 nucleotides are TGTGCCAGCAGGCCGTTATGGGGGAGTCACTCCTACGAGCAGTACTTC. Its protein product is CASRPLWGSHSYEQYF.

The CDR3 DNA reads TGTGCCAGCAGCCCAGAAATAGGGGGGCGCTACGAGCAGTACTTC. Amino acids: CASSPEIGGRYEQYF. The chain links TRBV4-2 to TRBJ2-7; D may be TRBD1 or TRBD2 (6 bases each). The CDR3 is 15 residues long. V lost 4 bases and J 3 bases, leaving 16 bases between the germline ends. Germline V CDR1 and CDR2: LGHNA, YNFKEQ.

This clone was counted a few times. The chain has TRBV19 and TRBJ2-5, with D possibly matching TRBD2 (6 bases). V was cut by 3 bases and J by 4 bases, with 9 bases left in between. Germline V gene sequence: CDR1 LNHDA, CDR2 SQIVND (reference sequence). The CDR3 extends over 13 amino acids. The CDR3 loop reads CASSIGAGETQYF. The CDR3, as DNA: TGTGCCAGTAGTATCGGAGCGGGAGAGACCCAGTACTTC.

This clone was detected a few times. The chain carries TRBV10-3 and TRBJ2-2; 8 nucleotides match TRBD1. The CDR3 sequence is 16 residues long. Unmatched junction bases numbered 7, after V lost 7 bases and J lost 0 bases. The germline V gene encodes CDR1 ENHRY and CDR2 SYGVKD. The chain's CDR3 is CAINSQGGANTGELFF. Here the CDR3 DNA reads TGTGCCATCAACTCACAGGGGGGAGCGAACACCGGGGAGCTGTTTTTT.

This chain joins TRBV28 and TRBJ2-7; TRBD2 aligns across 9 bases. Germline V gene lookup returns CDR1 MDHEN and CDR2 SYDVKM. CDR3 length equals 14 residues. Trimming took 7 bases from V and 2 from J; bases not matched to a gene: 6. The CDR3, as DNA: TGTGCCAGCACCCCGGGCGGGAGGGCCTACGAGCAGTACTTC. This encodes CASTPGGRAYEQYF. The full variable domain, its missing parts supplied by reference TRBV28 and TRBJ2-7, is DVKVTQSSRYLVKRTGEKVFLECVQDMDHENMFWYRQDPGLGLRLIYFSYDVKMKEKGDIPEGYSVSREKKERFSLILESASTNQTSMYLCASTPGGRAYEQYFGPGTRLTVT.

This clone turned up a few times. The CDR3 here is CASSVQSFTDTQYF. CDR3 DNA sequence: TGTGCCAGCAGCGTACAGTCTTTCACAGATACGCAGTATTTT. The chain employs TRBV9 and TRBJ2-3; unclear D gene. Germline V gene lookup returns CDR1 SGDLS and CDR2 YYNGEE. Trimming removed 1 base at V and 2 bases at J, with 8 bases between. CDR3 length: 14 residues.

Only a few counts were recorded for this clone. This chain connects TRBV19 to TRBJ2-2; D unclear. Trimming cost V 6 bases and J 4 bases, with 12 bases left between them. The CDR3 runs to 14 residues. The germline V gene has CDR1 LNHDA and CDR2 SQIVND (reference sequence). In nucleotides, the CDR3 is TGTGCCAGTAGCCTGCGCATAGGCACCGGGGAGCTGTTTTTT. As protein: CASSLRIGTGELFF.

V usage is TRBV20-1 and J usage is TRBJ1-1; D unclear. V dropped 5 bases and J dropped 5 bases, with 9 bases sitting between them. Germline CDR1 is DFQATT and CDR2 is SNEGSKA (reference sequence). The CDR3 covers 11 residues. This CDR3 is CSALGRTEAFF. For the CDR3, the DNA is TGCAGTGCTTTAGGACGTACTGAAGCTTTCTTT.

This clone was observed a few times. The V call is TRBV11-2, the J call TRBJ1-2, with TRBD1 matching 8 bases. The J segment lost 7 bases and the V segment lost 0 bases, leaving 16 bases of the junction unmatched. The germline CDR1 and CDR2 sequences are SGHAT and FQNNGV. The CDR3 runs 18 residues. In DNA form, the CDR3 reads TGTGCCAGCAGCTTAGACGGACAGGGAGGTTTATTATCGCGTGGCTACACCTTC. Residues: CASSLDGQGGLLSRGYTF.

CDR3 coding DNA: TGTGCCAGCAGCCGCCCGGACACTGAAGCTTTCTTT. Its protein is CASSRPDTEAFF. The chain combines TRBV5-4 with TRBJ1-1; D unclear. The V gene lost 4 bases and the J gene lost 3 bases, with 7 bases spanning the gap. The germline gives CDR1 SGHNT, CDR2 YYREEE (reference sequence). This CDR3 has 12 amino acids.

A few counts support this clone. The rearrangement joins TRBV7-2 to TRBJ2-1; 7 bases line up with TRBD1. Germline V gene lookup returns CDR1 SGHTA and CDR2 FQGNSA. Trimming at V came to 2 bases and at J to 3 bases, leaving 1 base not matched to a gene. This CDR3 is 14 amino acids long. CDR3 amino acids: CASSLTGDYNEQFF. In nucleotides, the CDR3 is TGTGCCAGCAGCTTAACAGGGGACTACAATGAGCAGTTCTTC.

The chain has TRBV7-9 and TRBJ2-2; no definite D call. The CDR3 loop spans 14 amino acids. Between the trimmed V and J ends, which lost 3 bases and 4 bases, there was a span of 9 bases. Per the germline V gene, CDR1 is SEHNR and CDR2 is FQNEAQ (reference sequence). As DNA, the CDR3 is TGTGCCAGCAGCTTCCAAGCGCTCACCGGGGAGCTGTTTTTT. Protein product: CASSFQALTGELFF.

V and J are TRBV4-3 and TRBJ2-7, with D possibly being TRBD1 (5 bases). The length of the CDR3 is 14 residues. The V end lost 1 base, the J end lost 6 bases, and 13 bases lay between the germline ends. Looked up from germline, CDR1 is LGHNA and CDR2 is YSLEER. CDR3 sequence: CASSQVLGALEQYF. CDR3 sequence (DNA): TGCGCCAGCAGCCAAGTCTTAGGGGCCCTCGAGCAGTACTTC.

This clone turned up a few times. Other DNA sequences in the same sample also yield this CDR3. V is TRBV20-1 and J is TRBJ1-1, with D hard to call. The CDR3 contains 11 residues. Looked up from germline, CDR1 is DFQATT and CDR2 is SNEGSKA (reference sequence). Trimming shortened V by 6 bases and J by 1 base, and 6 bases separated the two germline ends. This CDR3 is CSAQENTEAFF. CDR3 in DNA: TGCAGTGCCCAGGAGAACACTGAAGCTTTCTTT.

V gene TRBV28 combines with J gene TRBJ2-1, with D possibly TRBD2 on 7 matching bases. With 8 bases removed from V and 6 bases from J, the gap between germline ends came to 17 bases. The CDR3 spans 14 residues. Germline lookup yields CDR1 MDHEN and CDR2 SYDVKM. The CDR3 region has the DNA TGTGCCAGCTCTGAGGGGGGGATTGGCAATGAGCAGTTCTTC. Residues: CASSEGGIGNEQFF.

This clone has more than one count but fewer than ten. The gene calls are TRBV6-4 and TRBJ2-1; maybe TRBD2 (5 bases). Per the germline V gene, CDR1 is MRHNA and CDR2 is SNTAGT. V was clipped by 3 bases and J by 4 bases, with 13 bases between them. This CDR3 comprises 15 residues. The CDR3 here is CASSETIMGYNEQFF. CDR3 nucleotide sequence: TGTGCCAGCAGTGAGACTATTATGGGGTACAATGAGCAGTTCTTC.

CDR3 loop: CASSSGRMRTGELFF. DNA for the CDR3: TGTGCCAGCAGCTCCGGGAGAATGAGGACCGGGGAGCTGTTTTTT. The chain combines TRBV7-2 with TRBJ2-2, with a tentative D call TRBD2 (6 bases). Trimming left V 4 bases short and J 5 bases short, with 14 bases between. The CDR3 consists of 15 residues. The germline gives CDR1 SGHTA, CDR2 FQGNSA. The complete variable domain, with remaining parts taken from reference TRBV7-2 and TRBJ2-2, reads GAGVSQSPSNKVTEKGKDVELRCDPISGHTALYWYRQSLGQGLEFLIYFQGNSAPDKSGLPSDRFSAERTGGSVSTLTIQRTQQEDSAVYLCASSSGRMRTGELFFGEGSRLTVL.

The V call is TRBV19, the J call TRBJ1-4, with a tentative D call TRBD1 (5 bases). The CDR3 is made up of 14 amino acids. Trimming removed 8 bases at V and 3 bases at J, with 13 bases between. Germline CDR1 LNHDA, CDR2 SQIVND (reference sequence). The CDR3 region has the DNA TGTGCCAGTCGGACAAGGGTGGCTAATGAAAAACTGTTTTTT. This encodes CASRTRVANEKLFF.

The J gene is TRBJ2-5, the V gene TRBV14, with 12 bases aligning to TRBD2. The CDR3 sequence is 18 residues long. Germline assignment: CDR1 SGHDN and CDR2 FVKESK. Germline trimming cut 4 bases from V and 4 bases from J; bases unmatched to any gene: 13. This chain's CDR3 is CASSPGTSGHRSAETQYF. CDR3 nucleotide sequence: TGTGCCAGCAGCCCCGGGACTAGCGGGCACCGTTCCGCAGAGACCCAGTACTTC. Together with reference TRBV14 and TRBJ2-5, the CDR3 gives the full variable domain: EAGVTQFPSHSVIEKGQTVTLRCDPISGHDNLYWYRRVMGKEIKFLLHFVKESKQDESGMPNNRFLAERTGGTYSTLKVQPAELEDSGVYFCASSPGTSGHRSAETQYFGPGTRLLVL.